The clone carrying this T cell receptor beta chain was picked up many times. Antigen unknown. Sequencing libraries for TCR beta were prepared with iRepertoire HTBI primers and Arm-PCR of CDR3 regions. TCRdb ran MiXCR on the multiplex PCR reads and lists one entry per CDR3 protein. The profile shows 430,000 or so distinct CDR3 sequences, roughly 21% of them singletons. The source of the sample is a study of regulatory T cells in long-lasting Graves disease. V lost 6 bases, J lost 5 bases, and 23 bases lay in between. CDR1 and CDR2 from the germline V gene are SQVTM and ANQGSEA. The CDR3 extends over 15 amino acids. The time point here: persistent/refractory GD, antithyroid drugs over 5 years with positive TRAb. There was RNA extracted from PBMCs, and the TCR library was made from it. Whole-study findings and limits: Study of thyroid tissue was not done, with only peripheral blood studied.

The genes are TRBV29-1 and TRBJ2-7; D is possibly TRBD2 (6 bases). The TCR comes from a female donor with Graves disease. Sequencing used peripheral blood mononuclear cells (PBMCs), obtained when the disease was refractory, from a patient treated with antithyroid drugs. The CDR3 bases are TGCAGCGTGAAGGGCTTGGGACTCACGGGGGACGAGCAGTACTTC. It specifies CSVKGLGLTGDEQYF.